This is a list of T cell receptor beta chains from one sample in a study of CD8 T cells in Susac syndrome. TCRdb independently ran MiXCR on the immunoSEQ multiplex PCR reads; one entry per CDR3 protein. The sample has about 100,000 distinct CDR3 sequences; around 96% are singletons. The specimen was CD8+ T cells from PBMCs. The receptors were gathered from a human donor with Susac syndrome. CDR3s include the opening cysteine and the closing phenylalanine or tryptophan. The D gene is left open where the match is weak. Expanded clones are given a class, and other clones once, few, many or no size at all.

few,TRBJ1-1,TRBV12-3/TRBV12-4,NA,TGTGCCAGCAGTCTCGGACAACTAAACACTGAAGCTTTCTTT,CASSLGQLNTEAFF
NA,TRBJ1-5,TRBV29-1,NA,TGCAGCGCGGCCCAGGGGATGGATCAGCCCCAGCATTTT,CSAAQGMDQPQHF
once,TRBJ1-1,TRBV3-1,TRBD1,TGTGCCAGCAGCCTCGGACAGGGGAAAGCTTTCTTT,CASSLGQGKAFF
NA,TRBJ1-4,TRBV6-1,TRBD1,TGTGCCAGCAGTGTCGCCAGGGGGCGAGATGAAAAACTGTTTTTT,CASSVARGRDEKLFF
once,TRBJ2-3,TRBV18,NA,TGTGCCAGCTCACCGGGACTGGGGGCGGATACGCAGTATTTT,CASSPGLGADTQYF
NA,TRBJ2-7,TRBV29-1,NA,TGCAGCGTTGTAAGGCAGGTCGACCCCTTGGGATCCTACGAGCAGTACTTC,CSVVRQVDPLGSYEQYF
NA,TRBJ1-2,TRBV24-1,TRBD1,TGTGCCACCAGTGCCTCCCCCGGACAGGGTGGCTACACCTTC,CATSASPGQGGYTF
NA,TRBJ2-3,TRBV3-1,NA,TGTGCCAGCAGCCGTGGAATCTCCCCAGATACGCAGTATTTT,CASSRGISPDTQYF
NA,TRBJ2-5,TRBV28,TRBD1,TGTGCCAGCAGTCCCGCAGGGGGCGGACAGACCCAGTACTTC,CASSPAGGGQTQYF
NA,TRBJ2-7,TRBV5-6,TRBD2,TGTGCCAGCAGCTTCCTAGCGGGGGGACTCTACGAGCAGTACTTC,CASSFLAGGLYEQYF
once,TRBJ2-3,TRBV7-2,NA,TGTGCCAGCAGCTTAGCGCTTGCGGTTCGCACAGATACGCAGTATTTT,CASSLALAVRTDTQYF
NA,TRBJ1-6,TRBV18,NA,TGTGCCAGCTCGCCCGTAGACGGGAATAATTCACCCCTCCACTTT,CASSPVDGNNSPLHF
NA,TRBJ2-2,TRBV19,NA,TGTGCCACTCGCTTGGGACCCGGGGAGCTGTTTTTT,CATRLGPGELFF
once,TRBJ2-7,TRBV20-1,NA,TGCAGTGCTAGAGATGCAGGGAAGGATTACGAGCAGTACTTC,CSARDAGKDYEQYF
NA,TRBJ2-7,TRBV20-1,NA,TGCAGTGCACCGTGGGTACGAGAGCAGTACTTC,CSAPWVREQYF
NA,TRBJ2-5,TRBV25-1,TRBD2,TGTGCCAGCAGTGATGGGGGGGATGCGACCCAGTACTTC,CASSDGGDATQYF
NA,TRBJ2-1,TRBV20-1,NA,TGCAGTGCCGGTTTCGTCTATGAGCAGTTCTTC,CSAGFVYEQFF
NA,TRBJ2-2,TRBV12-3/TRBV12-4,NA,TGTGCCAGCCACGGGAACACCGGGGAGCTGTTTTTT,CASHGNTGELFF
NA,TRBJ2-6,TRBV2,NA,TGTGCCAGCCAACAGTGGGACTCTGGGGCCAACGTCCTGACTTTC,CASQQWDSGANVLTF
NA,TRBJ2-6,TRBV6-1,TRBD1,TGTGCCACCCGACAGGGGGGCTCTGGGGCCAACGTCCTGACTTTC,CATRQGGSGANVLTF
NA,TRBJ2-1,TRBV18,NA,TGTGCCAGCTCACCTTTTGGCACAGGAAACAATGAGCAGTTCTTC,CASSPFGTGNNEQFF
NA,TRBJ2-5,TRBV7-9,TRBD1,TGTGCCAGCAGCCCGGGACAGCTAGAGACCCAGTACTTC,CASSPGQLETQYF
NA,TRBJ2-2,TRBV5-1,TRBD2,TGCGCCAGCAGCTTGGTCGCGGGGGGCGCCGGGGAGCTGTTTTTT,CASSLVAGGAGELFF
NA,TRBJ2-5,TRBV25-1,NA,TGTGCCAGCAGTGTCCCGGAGGGGGGAGAGACCCAGTACTTC,CASSVPEGGETQYF
NA,TRBJ2-1,TRBV27,TRBD2,TGTGCCAGCAGTTTTCTAGCGGGAGATGAGCAGTTCTTC,CASSFLAGDEQFF
NA,TRBJ2-1,TRBV29-1,NA,TGCAGCGTTGGGGGTAGTAAAGAGCAGTTCTTC,CSVGGSKEQFF
NA,TRBJ2-3,TRBV7-9,NA,TGTGCCAGCAGCTTGGCTCCCCCCCAGGATACGCAGTATTTT,CASSLAPPQDTQYF
NA,TRBJ1-6,TRBV19,TRBD1,TGTGCCAGTAGAACGGGACAGATTAATTCACCCCTCCACTTT,CASRTGQINSPLHF
NA,TRBJ2-7,TRBV7-6,TRBD2,TGTGCCAGCAGCTCGACTAGCGGGGGCTACGAGCAGTACTTC,CASSSTSGGYEQYF
NA,TRBJ2-7,TRBV3-1,NA,TGTGCCAGCAGCCAGGATTACTACGAGCAGTACTTC,CASSQDYYEQYF
NA,TRBJ1-3,TRBV29-1,TRBD1,TGCAGCGTTATGGGACAGAACTCTGGAAACACCATATATTTT,CSVMGQNSGNTIYF
NA,TRBJ1-5,TRBV28,NA,TGTGCCAGCAGTTTCTTGGACAGTAATCAGCCCCAGCATTTT,CASSFLDSNQPQHF
once,TRBJ1-1,TRBV24-1,NA,TGTGCCACCAGTGACCCGCGGAGTACTGAAGCTTTCTTT,CATSDPRSTEAFF
NA,TRBJ2-7,TRBV20-1,TRBD1,TGCACTCGGGGACAGCTATACGAGCAGTACTTC,CTRGQLYEQYF
NA,TRBJ1-2,TRBV9,NA,TGTGCCAGCAGCTCCTGGACAGCGCCAGAGGGCTATGGCTACACCTTC,CASSSWTAPEGYGYTF
NA,TRBJ2-1,TRBV7-9,NA,TGTGCCAGCAGCCTGGGCGAAAGCTCCTACAATGAGCAGTTCTTC,CASSLGESSYNEQFF
NA,TRBJ1-1,TRBV29-1,NA,TGCAGCGTTGCTGCCGGGACGAATGAAGCTTTCTTT,CSVAAGTNEAFF
NA,TRBJ2-1,TRBV6-5,NA,TGTGCCAGCAGTTACTTCGGTGAGCAGTTCTTC,CASSYFGEQFF
NA,TRBJ2-2,TRBV9,NA,TGTGCCAGCCCAGGGATGACCGGGGAGCTGTTTTTT,CASPGMTGELFF
NA,TRBJ1-5,TRBV4-1,TRBD1,TGCGCCAGCAGCCAAGAAGGGGACAGGGTTAGCAATCAGCCCCAGCATTTT,CASSQEGDRVSNQPQHF
once,TRBJ2-5,TRBV5-1,TRBD2,TGCGCCAGCAGCCCCGTCTCCGGGACTAGTGGGGAGACCCAGCACTTC,CASSPVSGTSGETQHF
NA,TRBJ1-5,TRBV27,NA,TGTGCCAGCCGAGGCGGGCCAAGCAATCAGCCCCAGCATTTT,CASRGGPSNQPQHF
NA,TRBJ2-1,TRBV28,NA,TGTGCCAGCAGTTTACAGGGTAAGGAGCAGTTCTTC,CASSLQGKEQFF
NA,TRBJ2-7,TRBV27,NA,TGTGCCAGCAATTACCAAGGTCACGAGCAGTACTTC,CASNYQGHEQYF
NA,TRBJ1-5,TRBV20-1,NA,TGCAGTGCTACCCGGGGACCATCCAATCAGCCCCAGCATTTT,CSATRGPSNQPQHF